One sample yielded the 22 T cell receptor beta chains listed below, sequenced in a study of tissue T cells after allogeneic stem cell transplantation. TCRdb's copy holds only in-frame clones and misses some; the assay was immunoSEQ multiplex PCR. The table lists some 25,000 clones, 75% to 95% of them singletons. The source was blood, collected before transplantation. The receptors originated from a male donor at least 60 years old who later had graft-versus-host disease after an allogeneic stem cell transplant.

The chain has TRBV4-1 and TRBJ1-5; D gene ambiguous. Germline lookup yields CDR1 MGHRA and CDR2 YSYEKL. V was shortened by 0 bases and J by 5 bases, with 5 bases between the two germline ends. The CDR3 consists of 13 residues. In DNA, the CDR3 is TGCGCCAGCAGCCAAGATGAGCATCAGCCCCAGCATTTT. This codes for CASSQDEHQPQHF.

V is TRBV7-2 and J is TRBJ2-5, with D unclear. V was pared by 0 bases and J by 5 bases, with 13 bases between. Germline V CDR1 and CDR2: SGHTA, FQGNSA. The length of the CDR3 is 15 residues. The CDR3 DNA sequence: TGTGCCAGCAGCTTAGCTTTGGTGTTTCCGGAGACCCAGTACTTC. Translation: CASSLALVFPETQYF.

This chain joins TRBV24-1 and TRBJ1-2; D may be TRBD1 (5 bases). Trimming pared 2 bases from V and 7 bases from J, leaving 7 bases between. This CDR3 has 12 amino acids. Germline V gene lookup returns CDR1 KGHDR and CDR2 SFDVKD. The CDR3 protein is CATSDSGFGYTF. Here the CDR3 DNA reads TGTGCCACCAGTGATTCAGGGTTTGGCTACACCTTC.

The chain combines TRBV5-1 with TRBJ1-2, with D possibly being TRBD1 (5 bases). Germline V gives CDR1 SGHRS, CDR2 YFSETQ. The V and J ends lost 3 bases and 4 bases respectively, with 16 bases between them. This CDR3 region has 15 residues. The chain's CDR3 is CASSSYGDGVYGYTF. CDR3 nucleotide sequence: TGCGCCAGCAGCTCATACGGGGACGGAGTCTATGGCTACACCTTC. Full variable domain (remainder filled in from reference TRBV5-1 and TRBJ1-2): KAGVTQTPRYLIKTRGQQVTLSCSPISGHRSVSWYQQTPGQGLQFLFEYFSETQRNKGNFPGRFSGRQFSNSRSEMNVSTLELGDSALYLCASSSYGDGVYGYTFGSGTRLTVV.

CDR3 DNA sequence: TGTGCCAGCAGCTTAGACGGGGTTCGCAATCAGCCCCAGCATTTT. Translated: CASSLDGVRNQPQHF. This sequence joins TRBV7-9 and TRBJ1-5, with D unresolved. The length of the CDR3 is 15 residues. V shed 1 base and J shed 2 bases, with 9 bases lying between them. Germline V gene data show CDR1 as SEHNR and CDR2 as FQNEAQ (reference sequence).

This chain uses TRBV28 with TRBJ1-2; tentatively, D is TRBD1 (6 bases). This CDR3 is 11 amino acids long. The germline V and J ends were trimmed by 5 bases and 7 bases, with 8 bases remaining between them. Germline-derived CDR1 and CDR2 are MDHEN and SYDVKM. The CDR3 DNA follows: TGTGCCAGCAGTCGACAGGTTGGCTACACCTTC. Translating it yields CASSRQVGYTF.

The chain joins TRBV5-6 to TRBJ1-3; no clear D. The CDR3 totals 16 residues. Germline V lookup: CDR1 SGHDT, CDR2 YYEEEE. Trimming shortened V by 3 bases and J by 0 bases, and 13 bases separated the two germline ends. CDR3 in DNA: TGTGCCAGCAGCTGGGGTGTCGGAAGCTCTGGAAACACCATATATTTT. It specifies CASSWGVGSSGNTIYF.

The chain links TRBV29-1 to TRBJ2-7; 7 bases align to TRBD2. This CDR3 has 13 amino acids. Germline V CDR1 and CDR2: SQVTM, ANQGSEA. The junction had 5 bases not matched to a gene; V was cut back by 4 bases and J by 2 bases. CDR3 coding DNA: TGCAGCGTTGTGCGGGGGACGACCTACGAGCAGTACTTC. It translates to CSVVRGTTYEQYF.

The chain combines TRBV14 with TRBJ1-4, with D perhaps matching TRBD1 (6 bases). Trimming took off 3 bases at V and 5 bases at J, with 10 bases between the two ends. The V gene's germline CDR1 is SGHDN and CDR2 FVKESK. The CDR3 is made up of 14 amino acids. The DNA of the CDR3 is TGTGCCAGCAGCCAGGGGACACAGAATGAAAAACTGTTTTTT. This sequence encodes CASSQGTQNEKLFF.

The chain carries TRBV5-5 and TRBJ2-7; D call uncertain. V shed 4 bases and J shed 3 bases, with 5 bases lying between them. There are 11 residues in the CDR3. Germline V lookup: CDR1 SGHKS, CDR2 YYEKEE (reference sequence). In DNA form, the CDR3 reads TGTGCCAGCAGCCGTAACTACGAGCAGTACTTC. This gives the protein CASSRNYEQYF.

On this clone: A junction boundary mismatches the germline segment, possibly from a read error. The chain couples TRBV18 to TRBJ2-2; 11 positions match TRBD2. The CDR3 has 15 residues. Germline lookup yields CDR1 KGHSH and CDR2 LQKENI. DNA of the CDR3: TGTGCCAGCTCATCACCGGGACTAGCGGCCTTGGAGCTGTTTTTT. Translating it yields CASSSPGLAALELFF.

This chain connects TRBV7-6 to TRBJ1-3, with D hard to call. The germline V gene encodes CDR1 SGHVS and CDR2 FNYEAQ. The V end lost 4 bases, the J end lost 0 bases, and 7 bases lay between the germline ends. The CDR3 runs to 14 residues. CDR3 sequence (DNA): TGTGCCAGCAGCTCTAGGTACTCTGGAAACACCATATATTTT. Translated: CASSSRYSGNTIYF.

The V gene is TRBV19, the J gene TRBJ1-5; 10 bases are a match to TRBD1. Germline loops: CDR1 LNHDA, CDR2 SQIVND (reference sequence). This CDR3 has 15 amino acids. The V segment lost 5 bases and the J segment 11 bases; nucleotides outside the gene matches: 12. The CDR3 region is CASSAGTGVSVAQHF. In DNA form, the CDR3 reads TGTGCCAGTAGTGCCGGGACAGGGGTGTCAGTCGCCCAGCATTTT.

The chain joins TRBV7-2 to TRBJ2-2, with D perhaps matching TRBD1 (6 bases). This CDR3 is 13 amino acids long. CDR1 SGHTA and CDR2 FQGNSA come from the germline V gene. Between the trimmed V and J ends, which lost 10 bases and 4 bases, there was a span of 13 bases. This chain's CDR3 is CATAPGVTGELFF. The DNA for the CDR3 is TGTGCCACCGCCCCAGGGGTCACCGGGGAGCTGTTTTTT. Complete variable domain (other parts from reference TRBV7-2 and TRBJ2-2): GAGVSQSPSNKVTEKGKDVELRCDPISGHTALYWYRQSLGQGLEFLIYFQGNSAPDKSGLPSDRFSAERTGGSVSTLTIQRTQQEDSAVYLCATAPGVTGELFFGEGSRLTVL.

V is TRBV7-2 and J is TRBJ2-3, with 11 bases fitting TRBD2. The J segment lost 1 base and the V segment lost 4 bases, leaving 7 bases of the junction unmatched. The CDR3 has 17 residues. The V gene's germline CDR1 is SGHTA and CDR2 FQGNSA. The CDR3 DNA sequence: TGTGCCAGCAGCTCGATAGCGGGAGGGCCCGGCACAGATACGCAGTATTTT. This codes for CASSSIAGGPGTDTQYF.

This chain links TRBV5-1 with TRBJ1-4; D is possibly TRBD1 (5 bases). CDR1 is SGHRS, CDR2 YFSETQ, per germline. The V and J ends lost 5 bases and 3 bases respectively, with 11 bases between them. This CDR3 contains 14 residues. The CDR3 sequence is CASRPGRPNEKLFF. CDR3 nucleotides: TGCGCCAGCAGACCGGGACGGCCTAATGAAAAACTGTTTTTT.

The genes are TRBV7-8 and TRBJ2-7; possibly TRBD2 for D (5 bases). The germline V and J ends were trimmed by 2 bases and 1 base, with 9 bases remaining between them. Germline V gene data show CDR1 as SGHVS and CDR2 as FQNEAQ. This CDR3 is 14 amino acids long. The CDR3 region is CASSLSSGSYEQYF. CDR3 bases: TGTGCCAGCAGCTTATCCAGCGGTTCCTACGAGCAGTACTTC.

Concerning this clone itself: The sample holds other DNA sequences that translate to the same CDR3. The chain recombines TRBV5-1 with TRBJ1-1; no clear D. The CDR3 sequence is 13 residues long. Germline CDR1 and CDR2: SGHRS and YFSETQ. Trimming shortened V by 4 bases and J by 0 bases, and 7 bases separated the two germline ends. This chain's CDR3 is CASSPGLNTEAFF. The CDR3, as DNA: TGCGCCAGCAGCCCGGGATTGAACACTGAAGCTTTCTTT.

This chain joins TRBV5-1 and TRBJ2-2; 10 nucleotides match TRBD1. There are 18 residues in the CDR3. With V trimmed by 4 bases and J by 5 bases, 14 bases remained unmatched. The germline V gene encodes CDR1 SGHRS and CDR2 YFSETQ. Here the CDR3 reads CASSPATGTGDKTGELFF. CDR3 nucleotide sequence: TGCGCCAGCAGCCCCGCGACCGGGACAGGGGACAAAACCGGGGAGCTGTTTTTT.

V is TRBV19 and J is TRBJ2-6, with D maybe TRBD1 (6 bases). Between the trimmed V and J ends, which lost 10 bases and 0 bases, there was a span of 13 bases. This CDR3 contains 15 residues. Germline V lookup: CDR1 LNHDA, CDR2 SQIVND (reference sequence). CDR3 loop: CATRQDHSGANVLTF. CDR3 DNA sequence: TGTGCCACCCGACAGGACCACTCTGGGGCCAACGTCCTGACTTTC.

The chain has TRBV3-1 (or the pseudogene TRBV3-2) and TRBJ2-7; 8 nucleotides agree with TRBD1. This CDR3 spans 13 amino acids. V trimming: 4 bases; J trimming: 4 bases; junction bases outside the gene matches: 3. Looked up from germline, CDR1 is LGHDT and CDR2 is YNNKEL (reference sequence). Here the CDR3 DNA reads TGTGCCAGCAGCCCAGGGGGCGGGTACGAGCAGTACTTC. Translating gives CASSPGGGYEQYF.

This sequence joins TRBV27 and TRBJ1-1, with 7 nucleotides matching TRBD1. This CDR3 contains 13 residues. Per the germline V gene, CDR1 is MNHEY and CDR2 is SMNVEV (reference sequence). V shed 5 bases and J 4 bases; nucleotides not matched to a gene: 4. CDR3 in DNA: TGTGCCAGCAGTCCACAGGGGAGCACTGAAGCTTTCTTT. Translated: CASSPQGSTEAFF.